The sequence of this T cell receptor beta chain was determined in a study of cytomegalovirus exposure and HLA in healthy donors. Findings and caveats of the study: The study designated roughly 160 TCR beta chains cytomegalovirus-associated.

With regard to this clone: As yet, its antigen is unknown.

The PCR made use of 60 Vbeta and 13 Jbeta primers. Clones were read by immunoSEQ multiplex PCR, and TCRdb kept only the in-frame ones, dropping some. The sample lists around 140,000 clones; roughly 80% were seen once. CDR3 size: 14 residues. Germline-derived CDR1 and CDR2 are SGHTA and FQGNSA. V gave up 5 bases and J gave up 3 bases; unmatched junction bases: 4. Every donor was a healthy person donating bone marrow. The study sampled nominally healthy donors, though unrecorded immune exposures were likely. The clonotype was recovered from a woman aged 25 to 45 in good health and CMV-seronegative. The V call is TRBV7-2, the J call TRBJ1-5, with 7 positions matching TRBD1. The sequenced sample was PBMCs. In nucleotides, the CDR3 is TGTGCCAGCAGCCGGGGACAGCTCAATCAGCCCCAGCATTTT. Its protein product is CASSRGQLNQPQHF. The whole variable domain, filled in from reference TRBV7-2 and TRBJ1-5, reads GAGVSQSPSNKVTEKGKDVELRCDPISGHTALYWYRQSLGQGLEFLIYFQGNSAPDKSGLPSDRFSAERTGGSVSTLTIQRTQQEDSAVYLCASSRGQLNQPQHFGDGTRLSIL.